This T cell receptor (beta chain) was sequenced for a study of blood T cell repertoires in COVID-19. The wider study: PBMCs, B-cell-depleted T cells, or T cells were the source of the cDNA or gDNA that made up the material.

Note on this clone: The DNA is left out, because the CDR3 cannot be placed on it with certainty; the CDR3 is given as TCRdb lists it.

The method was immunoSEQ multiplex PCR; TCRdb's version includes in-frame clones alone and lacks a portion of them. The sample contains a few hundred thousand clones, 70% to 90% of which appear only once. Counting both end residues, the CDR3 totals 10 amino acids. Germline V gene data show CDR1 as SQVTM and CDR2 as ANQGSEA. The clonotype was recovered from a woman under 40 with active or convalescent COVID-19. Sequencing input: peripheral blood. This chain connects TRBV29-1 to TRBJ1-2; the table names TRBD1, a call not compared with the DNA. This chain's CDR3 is CSVASGAHTF.